This T cell receptor (beta chain) was identified in a study of identifying expanded T cells in peripheral blood. No infections or other immune events were documented during collection. Findings and limits, study-wide: Over around two and four weeks, about 16 and 20 clones changed, versus around 1.2 between replicates. Clone count variance between roughly 2-week samples rose with total template count.

TCRdb keeps only in-frame clones here, not all; method: immunoSEQ multiplex PCR. The profile shows about 89,000 clones, around 88% of them singletons. Details on this clone: Antigen unknown.

Germline CDR1 reads MDHEN; CDR2 reads SYDVKM. J lost 5 bases, V lost 4 bases, and 3 bases had no gene match. This CDR3 spans 15 amino acids. The material sequenced was blood. The V call is TRBV28, the J call TRBJ2-2; TRBD1 matches 11 bases. The TCR comes from a person aged 18 to 70 in good health. Here the CDR3 reads CASSSGQGATGELFF. CDR3 bases: TGTGCCAGCAGTTCTGGACAGGGGGCAACCGGGGAGCTGTTTTTT.